The 12 T cell receptor beta chains listed next were all sequenced from one sample in a study of T cell responses to AZD1222 COVID-19 vaccine (dated by TCRdb to about 2021). Libraries were built with the immunoSEQ multiplex PCR assay. This immuneACCESS table, as held by TCRdb, lists in-frame sequences with V and J called but not all clones. Of the missing ones, under half trace to an unresolved V gene in checked studies; the others have no known cause. This sample is represented by 100,000 to 150,000 clones; approximately 89% of them were singletons. The top ten hold about 4.3% of the sample. This sample's time point label indicates: about 28 days (+/-7) after the second vaccine dose. Here the sequenced sample was peripheral blood, taken 28 days after the second AZD1222 dose. All receptors come from an adult who received the AZD1222 COVID-19 vaccine.

CDR3 nucleotides: TGCGCCACCATCTTCGGGTTCACGCCGAACACTGAAGCTTTCTTT. This gives the protein CATIFGFTPNTEAFF. V usage is TRBV23-1 and J usage is TRBJ1-1; D remains unclear. TRBV23-1 carries the ORF label, with uncertain function. Trimming left V 10 bases short and J 1 base short, with 19 bases between. CDR3 length: 15 amino acids.

The J gene is TRBJ2-7, the V gene TRBV13; no clear D. This CDR3 comprises 11 residues. The germline V gene encodes CDR1 PRHDT and CDR2 FYEKMQ (reference sequence). V dropped 2 bases and J dropped 7 bases, with 6 bases sitting between them. CDR3 residues: CASSLPPEQYF. The CDR3 DNA reads TGTGCCAGCAGCTTACCGCCAGAGCAGTACTTC. The variable domain in full, with the rest retrieved from reference TRBV13 and TRBJ2-7, is AAGVIQSPRHLIKEKRETATLKCYPIPRHDTVYWYQQGPGQDPQFLISFYEKMQSDKGSIPDRFSAQQFSDYHSELNMSSLELGDSALYFCASSLPPEQYFGPGTRLTVT.

This clone was seen a single time. The DNA for the CDR3 is TGTGCCAGCAGCCCCGGGGGGGGAACCTACGAGCAGTACTTC. It yields the protein CASSPGGGTYEQYF. The chain joins TRBV6-2 or TRBV6-3 to TRBJ2-7, with 8 bases aligning to TRBD2. The trim removed 6 bases at V and 2 bases at J, leaving 6 bases unmatched. The germline V gene has CDR1 MNHEY and CDR2 SVGEGT. The CDR3 contains 14 residues.

The CDR3 region has the DNA TGTGCCAGCAGCCAAGTACCCCGGACAGGGGAGAAAGAGACCCAGTACTTC. Translated, it gives CASSQVPRTGEKETQYF. This sequence joins TRBV4-2 and TRBJ2-5; 9 bases are a match to TRBD1. CDR1 and CDR2 from the germline V gene are LGHNA and YNFKEQ. CDR3 length equals 17 residues. V dropped 1 base and J dropped 3; count of bases not matched to a gene: 9.

The V call is TRBV4-1, the J call TRBJ2-5; D possibly matches TRBD1 or TRBD2 (5 bases each). The CDR3 runs to 16 residues. V lost 1 base and J lost 1, with 13 bases in between. Germline V gene data show CDR1 as MGHRA and CDR2 as YSYEKL. The CDR3 DNA reads TGCGCCAGCAGCCAAGGAGGCGGGCAGGGCCAAGAGACCCAGTACTTC. It yields the protein CASSQGGGQGQETQYF.

This clone has just a few counts. V usage is TRBV19 and J usage is TRBJ1-3; possibly TRBD1 for D (6 bases). Trimming took off 5 bases at V and 5 bases at J, with 13 bases between the two ends. Germline loops: CDR1 LNHDA, CDR2 SQIVND (reference sequence). The CDR3 has 14 residues. CDR3 region: CASSYLGQRNTIYF. The CDR3 DNA reads as TGTGCCAGTAGTTACCTCGGACAGCGAAACACCATATATTTT.

V is TRBV7-9 and J is TRBJ1-2; D call uncertain. There are 11 residues in the CDR3. The ends were cut back, 6 bases at V and 6 bases at J, with 8 bases in the middle. Germline CDR1 is SEHNR and CDR2 is FQNEAQ (reference sequence). CDR3 nucleotide sequence: TGTGCCAGCAGACCCATAAATGGCTACACCTTC. It specifies CASRPINGYTF.

This clone was observed a handful of times. V usage is TRBV6-6 and J usage is TRBJ2-1; a weak D match, TRBD1 (5 bases). Germline values: CDR1 MNHNY, CDR2 SVGAGI (reference sequence). This CDR3 is 15 amino acids long. V was pared by 6 bases and J by 2 bases, with 14 bases between. The CDR3 DNA reads as TGTGCCAGCAGCCCCGGACACGGGCCCTACAATGAGCAGTTCTTC. Its translation: CASSPGHGPYNEQFF.

The chain uses TRBV7-3 and TRBJ1-1, with D possibly TRBD1 on 6 matching bases. The CDR3 runs 15 residues. V was cut by 5 bases and J by 3 bases, with 16 bases left in between. The germline V gene encodes CDR1 SGHTA and CDR2 FQGTGA. The CDR3: CASSPKGGRDTEAFF. As DNA, the CDR3 is TGTGCCAGCAGCCCCAAGGGGGGGAGGGACACTGAAGCTTTCTTT.

This clone has just one count. In DNA form, the CDR3 reads TGTGCCAGCAGACTGGACAACTACGAGCAGTACTTC. It is translated as CASRLDNYEQYF. The V and J genes are TRBV2 and TRBJ2-7, with a tentative D call TRBD1 (5 bases). The CDR3 extends over 12 amino acids. Per germline, CDR1 SNHLY and CDR2 FYNNEI. Deletions cut 6 bases from V and 3 bases from J, with 9 bases between.

This clone was detected once. The sample holds other DNA sequences that translate to the same CDR3. The rearrangement links TRBV4-1 to TRBJ1-5; no firm D call. The CDR3 spans 16 residues. Germline V gene sequence: CDR1 MGHRA, CDR2 YSYEKL. The ends were cut back, 0 bases at V and 4 bases at J, with 13 bases in the middle. Here the CDR3 reads CASSQDGGIGNQPQHF. The CDR3 nucleotides are TGCGCCAGCAGCCAAGATGGAGGGATCGGAAATCAGCCCCAGCATTTT.

The rearrangement links TRBV5-1 to TRBJ1-5; 10 bases match TRBD1. With 0 bases clipped from V and 6 bases from J, the junction kept 3 bases outside the gene matches. CDR1 SGHRS and CDR2 YFSETQ come from the germline V gene. This CDR3 comprises 15 residues. The CDR3 loop is CASSLGTGGGQPQHF. Written as DNA, the CDR3 is TGCGCCAGCAGCTTGGGGACAGGGGGAGGTCAGCCCCAGCATTTT.